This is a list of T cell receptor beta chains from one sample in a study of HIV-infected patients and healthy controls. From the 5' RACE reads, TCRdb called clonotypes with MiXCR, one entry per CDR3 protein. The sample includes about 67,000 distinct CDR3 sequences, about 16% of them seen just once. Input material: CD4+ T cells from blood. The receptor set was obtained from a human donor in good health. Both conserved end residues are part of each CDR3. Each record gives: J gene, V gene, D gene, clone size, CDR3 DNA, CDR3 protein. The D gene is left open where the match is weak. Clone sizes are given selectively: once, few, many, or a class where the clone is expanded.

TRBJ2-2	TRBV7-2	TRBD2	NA	TGTGCCAGCAGCCAGCGGGGGGGCCGTCACGGGGAGCTGTTTTTT	CASSQRGGRHGELFF
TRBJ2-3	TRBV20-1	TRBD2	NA	TGCAGTGCGCGAACTAGCGGTAGCACAGATACGCAGTATTTT	CSARTSGSTDTQYF
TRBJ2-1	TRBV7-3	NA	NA	TGTGCCAGCAGCTTAATGGTGGAACCGTCCTACCTGTTCTTC	CASSLMVEPSYLFF
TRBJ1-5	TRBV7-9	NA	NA	TGTGCCAGCAGCGCCTCGGGTAGCAATCAGCCCCAGCATTTT	CASSASGSNQPQHF
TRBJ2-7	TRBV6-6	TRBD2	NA	TGTGCCAGCAGTTACCACACCCCTCGGAGGGAGGGCGAGCAGTACTTC	CASSYHTPRREGEQYF
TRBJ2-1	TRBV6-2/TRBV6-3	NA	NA	TGTGCCAGCAGTCCGGGACGGACTACCTACAATGAGCAGTTCTTC	CASSPGRTTYNEQFF
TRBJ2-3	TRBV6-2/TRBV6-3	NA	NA	TGTGCCAGCAGTTTCCAAAGGCGGTTGCTCGAGATCACAGATACGCAGTATTTT	CASSFQRRLLEITDTQYF
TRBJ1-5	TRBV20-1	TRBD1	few	TGCAGTGCAGCAGACAGGGGCAATCAGCCCCAGCATTTT	CSAADRGNQPQHF
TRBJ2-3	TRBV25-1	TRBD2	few	TGTGCCAGCAGTGAATCCACTAGCGGGAGGCCAGATACGCAGTATTTT	CASSESTSGRPDTQYF
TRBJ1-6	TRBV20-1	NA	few	TGCAGTGCAACTCAGGCGAGCAATTCACCCCTCCACTTT	CSATQASNSPLHF
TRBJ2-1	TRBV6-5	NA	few	TGTGCCAGCAGTTCATCGGGACACGCCGCGGACTACAATGAGCAGTTCTTC	CASSSSGHAADYNEQFF
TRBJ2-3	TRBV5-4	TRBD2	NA	TGTGCCAGCAGGCCTCTAGCGGGAGGCACAGATACGCAGTATTTT	CASRPLAGGTDTQYF
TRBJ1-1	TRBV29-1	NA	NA	TGCAGCGTTGAAGGGAGACGGGGCTCTGAAGCTTTCTTT	CSVEGRRGSEAFF
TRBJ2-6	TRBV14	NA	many	TGTGCCAGCAGCCCCGTTTGGACCTCTGGGGCCAACGTCCTGACTTTC	CASSPVWTSGANVLTF
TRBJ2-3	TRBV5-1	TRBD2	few	TGCGCCAGCAGCACTAGCGGGTTCCGCACAGATACGCAGTATTTT	CASSTSGFRTDTQYF
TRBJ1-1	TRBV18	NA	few	TGTGCCAGCTCACTATATGGGAGACTGGAAGCTTTCTTT	CASSLYGRLEAFF
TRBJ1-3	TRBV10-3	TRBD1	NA	TGTGCCATCAGGGACAGGCGCCACTCTGGAAACACCATATATTTT	CAIRDRRHSGNTIYF
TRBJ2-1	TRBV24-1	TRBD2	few	TGTGCCACCAGTCGTGCCGGGAGGGATGAGCAGTTCTTC	CATSRAGRDEQFF
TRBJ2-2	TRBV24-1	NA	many	TGTGCCACCAGTGATTCCGCCGGACCCCCCCCGAGAACGACCGGGGAGCTGTTTTTT	CATSDSAGPPPRTTGELFF
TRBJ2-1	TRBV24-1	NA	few	TGTGCCACCAGTGATCCCGGGACTCCTAACAATGAGCAGTTCTTC	CATSDPGTPNNEQFF
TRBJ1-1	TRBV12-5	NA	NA	TGTGCTAGTGGTCCACCGACGAACACTGAAGCTTTCTTT	CASGPPTNTEAFF
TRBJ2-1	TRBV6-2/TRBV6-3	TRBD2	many	TGTGCCAGCACCGTAGCGGGGGGGTCTTCCTACAATGAGCAGTTCTTC	CASTVAGGSSYNEQFF
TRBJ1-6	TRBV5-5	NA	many	TGTGCCAGCAGCTTCGCCAGTGATAATTCACCCCTCCACTTT	CASSFASDNSPLHF
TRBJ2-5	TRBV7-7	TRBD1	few	TGTGCCAGCAGCCGGACAGGGTACCAAGAGACCCAGTACTTC	CASSRTGYQETQYF
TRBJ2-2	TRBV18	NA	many	TGTGCCAGCTCACCAGGACAGAACACCGGGGAGCTGTTTTTT	CASSPGQNTGELFF
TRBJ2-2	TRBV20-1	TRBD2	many	TGCAGTGCTAGAAGGCGGGGGGGAGGTCGAAACACCGGGGAGCTGTTTTTT	CSARRRGGGRNTGELFF
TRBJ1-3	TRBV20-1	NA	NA	TGCAGTGCGAAGGGTGGGGCTGACCGAAACTCTGGAAACACCATATATTTT	CSAKGGADRNSGNTIYF
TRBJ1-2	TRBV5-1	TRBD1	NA	TGCGCCAGCAGCCCGTTGGACAGGGGGTATGGCTACACCTTC	CASSPLDRGYGYTF
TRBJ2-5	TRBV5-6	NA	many	TGTGCCAGCAGCTTGGTGGTCCAAGAGACCCAGTACTTC	CASSLVVQETQYF
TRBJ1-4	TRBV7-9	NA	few	TGTGCCAGCAGCTTAGGGGACGGATATAATGAAAAACTGTTTTTT	CASSLGDGYNEKLFF
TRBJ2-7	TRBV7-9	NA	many	TGTGCCAGCAGCTTAGTGGCCGGAACCTACGAGCAGTACTTC	CASSLVAGTYEQYF
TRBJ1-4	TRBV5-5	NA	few	TGTGCCAGCAGCCCTAGGACCGGTACAACTAATGAAAAACTGTTTTTT	CASSPRTGTTNEKLFF
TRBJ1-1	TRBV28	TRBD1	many	TGTGCCAGCAGTTTACAGGGGGTGGTTGCAGCTTTCTTT	CASSLQGVVAAFF
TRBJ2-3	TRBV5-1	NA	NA	TGCGCCAGCAGCCGCGGGGACAACACAGATACGCAGTATTTT	CASSRGDNTDTQYF
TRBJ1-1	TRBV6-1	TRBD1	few	TGTGCCAGCAGCCTCCCGGGACAGGGCACTGAAGCTTTCTTT	CASSLPGQGTEAFF
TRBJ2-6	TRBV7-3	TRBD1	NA	TGTGCCAGCAGCAAACACCAACCGACAGGGTTCTCTGGGGCCAACGTCCTGACTTTC	CASSKHQPTGFSGANVLTF
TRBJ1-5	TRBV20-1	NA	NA	TGCAGTCTTCTGGGTGATTATAGCAATCAGCCCCAGCATTTT	CSLLGDYSNQPQHF
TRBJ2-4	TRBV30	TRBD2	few	TGTGCCTGTCGGGGGGGTGTAGAAACCAAAAACATTCAGTACTTC	CACRGGVETKNIQYF
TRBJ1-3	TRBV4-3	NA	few	TGCGCCAGCAGCCTCCAGGGGTCTGGAAACACCATATATTTT	CASSLQGSGNTIYF
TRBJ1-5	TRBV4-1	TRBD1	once	TGCGCCAGCAGCCAAAACAGGGGGAACCATCAGCCCCAGCATTTT	CASSQNRGNHQPQHF
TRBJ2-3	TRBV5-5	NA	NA	TGTGCCAGCAGCTTTATCGCAGATACGCAGTATTTT	CASSFIADTQYF
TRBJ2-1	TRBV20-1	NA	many	TGCAGTCCCCGAGGGGCCTCATACAATGAGCAGTTCTTC	CSPRGASYNEQFF
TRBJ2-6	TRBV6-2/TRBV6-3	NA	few	TGTGCCAGCAGTTACGGACGTGGGGCCAACGTCCTGACTTTC	CASSYGRGANVLTF
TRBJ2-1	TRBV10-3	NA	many	TGTGCCACCTCGACTTATACCTACAATGAGCAGTTCTTC	CATSTYTYNEQFF
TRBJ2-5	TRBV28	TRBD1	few	TGTGCCAGCAGTTCCCAGGGGACAGCCCAAGAGACCCAGTACTTC	CASSSQGTAQETQYF
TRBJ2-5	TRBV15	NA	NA	TGTGCCACCAGCAGAGATAGGGGAGAGGAAGAGACCCAGTACTTC	CATSRDRGEEETQYF
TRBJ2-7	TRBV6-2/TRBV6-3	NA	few	TGTGCCAGCCAAATAAGACAGGTCGGCGAGCAGTACTTC	CASQIRQVGEQYF
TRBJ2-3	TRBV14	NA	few	TGTGCCAGCAGTACAAGATCTAGCTGGGGCTATACGCAGTATTTT	CASSTRSSWGYTQYF
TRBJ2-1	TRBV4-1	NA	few	TGCGCCAGCAGCCAACCCACCGGCAGGGGACGGGCCTACAATGAGCAGTTCTTC	CASSQPTGRGRAYNEQFF
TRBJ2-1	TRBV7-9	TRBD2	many	TGTGCCAGCAGCGCTGGACTAGCGGGGGGTCGGCGCCATGAGCAGTTCTTC	CASSAGLAGGRRHEQFF
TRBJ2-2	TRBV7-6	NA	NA	TGTGCCAGCAGCTCCACTTACACCGGGGAGCTGTTTTTT	CASSSTYTGELFF
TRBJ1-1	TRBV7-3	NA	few	TGTGCCAGCAGCTTAAACCCAGGGTTCTTGAACACTGAAGCTTTCTTT	CASSLNPGFLNTEAFF
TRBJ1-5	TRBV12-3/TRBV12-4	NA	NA	TGTGCCAGCAGTTCCGGGTACGGGAAGGGCAATCAGCCCCAGCATTTT	CASSSGYGKGNQPQHF
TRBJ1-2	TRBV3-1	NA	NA	TGTGCCAGCAGCCAAGCGGGCCGGGGCAGTAATGGCTACACCTTC	CASSQAGRGSNGYTF